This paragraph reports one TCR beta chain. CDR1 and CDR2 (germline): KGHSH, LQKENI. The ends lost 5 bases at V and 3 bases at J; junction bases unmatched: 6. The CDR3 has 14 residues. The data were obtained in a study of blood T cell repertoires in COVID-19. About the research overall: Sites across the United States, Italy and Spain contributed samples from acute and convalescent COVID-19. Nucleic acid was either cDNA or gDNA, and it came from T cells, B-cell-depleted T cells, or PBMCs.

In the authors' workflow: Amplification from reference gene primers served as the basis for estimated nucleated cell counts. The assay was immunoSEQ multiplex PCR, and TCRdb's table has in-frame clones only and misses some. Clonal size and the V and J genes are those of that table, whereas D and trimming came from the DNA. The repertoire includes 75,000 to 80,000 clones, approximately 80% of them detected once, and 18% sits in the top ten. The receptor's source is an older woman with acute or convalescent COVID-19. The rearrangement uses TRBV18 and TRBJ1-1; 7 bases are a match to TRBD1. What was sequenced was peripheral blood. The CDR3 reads CASSSSGTDTEAFF. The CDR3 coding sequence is TGTGCCAGCTCATCATCCGGGACAGACACTGAAGCTTTCTTT.